A single sample is the source of the 23 T cell receptor beta chains below, sequenced in a study of metastatic and nonmetastatic thyroid tumors. TCRdb reanalyzed the PCR reads via MiXCR. The sample includes around 6,400 clones, roughly a third of them seen just once. Every patient was untreated before thyroid surgery. The sequenced material came from tumor tissue. Every receptor here comes from a female donor with papillary thyroid cancer or a benign thyroid nodule (not recorded which). Some clones in this sample may be carry-over from other donors' samples.

This clone ranks as medium-sized (0.01 to 0.1%). The chain joins TRBV6-1 to TRBJ2-7, with D maybe TRBD2 (5 bases). The CDR3 length is 16 residues. Trimming removed 2 bases from V and 2 bases from J, with 16 bases in between. CDR1 is MNHNS, CDR2 SASEGT, per germline. DNA for the CDR3: TGTGCCAGCAGTGAATTGGCCGACCAGGAGGCCTACGAGCAGTACTTC. Translation: CASSELADQEAYEQYF.

This clone was detected a few times. This sequence joins TRBV6-2 or TRBV6-3 and TRBJ2-2; D possibly uses TRBD1 or TRBD2 (5 bases each). This CDR3 region has 16 residues. Trimming took 7 bases from V and 0 from J, leaving 15 bases between them. The germline CDR1 and CDR2 sequences are MNHEY and SVGEGT. CDR3 in amino acids: CASNDGADPNTGELFF. The CDR3 DNA follows: TGTGCCAGCAACGACGGGGCCGATCCGAACACCGGGGAGCTGTTTTTT.

The chain recombines TRBV19 with TRBJ2-7, with unresolved D. Trimming cost V 5 bases and J 1 base, with 9 bases left between them. Germline CDR1 and CDR2: LNHDA and SQIVND (reference sequence). The CDR3 has 13 amino acids. The CDR3 here is CASSASISYEQYF. In nucleotides, the CDR3 is TGTGCCAGTAGTGCCAGTATATCCTACGAGCAGTACTTC.

The chain uses TRBV6-2 or TRBV6-3 and TRBJ2-5; TRBD2 is a possible D gene (5 bases). CDR1 MNHEY and CDR2 SVGEGT come from the germline V gene. The CDR3 runs 15 residues. Trimming took 2 bases from V and 6 from J, leaving 16 bases between them. In DNA form, the CDR3 reads TGTGCCAGCAGTTACGAGGGAAAAGAGGGAAAGACCCAGTACTTC. Its translation: CASSYEGKEGKTQYF.

The gene calls are TRBV5-1 and TRBJ1-6, with TRBD1 as a possible D gene (5 bases). This CDR3 contains 14 residues. CDR1 and CDR2 (germline): SGHRS, YFSETQ. Trimming removed 1 base at V and 8 bases at J, with 10 bases between. The CDR3 loop is CASSLRQGDSPLHF. The CDR3 DNA sequence: TGCGCCAGCAGCTTGAGGCAGGGCGATTCACCCCTCCACTTT.

The rearrangement links TRBV7-8 to TRBJ2-3; D possibly corresponds to TRBD2 (6 bases). Germline V gives CDR1 SGHVS, CDR2 FQNEAQ. V dropped 5 bases and J dropped 9 bases, with 18 bases sitting between them. The CDR3 sequence is 14 residues long. DNA for the CDR3: TGTGCCAGCAGCCCTACCTACCCGGCGGGGACGCAGTATTTT. Translating gives CASSPTYPAGTQYF.

This clone has just a few counts. The chain has TRBV6-1 and TRBJ2-1; 10 positions match TRBD2. Germline CDR1 and CDR2: MNHNS and SASEGT. V lost 2 bases and J lost 2; bases outside the gene matches: 0. The CDR3 sequence is 15 residues long. CDR3 amino acids: CASSETSGTYNEQFF. In DNA, the CDR3 is TGTGCCAGCAGTGAAACTAGCGGGACCTACAATGAGCAGTTCTTC.

This clone has at least ten counts. The chain employs TRBV5-1 and TRBJ2-7, with 11 positions matching TRBD2. From germline, CDR1 is SGHRS and CDR2 YFSETQ. J was trimmed by 4 bases and V by 0 bases; bases with no gene match: 6. There are 16 residues in the CDR3. The CDR3 nucleotides are TGCGCCAGCAGCTTGGAAATGGCTAGCGGGGGGTACGAGCAGTACTTC. As protein: CASSLEMASGGYEQYF.

This clone was counted a few times. This chain joins TRBV27 and TRBJ2-3; 8 bases align to TRBD2. The V segment lost 8 bases and the J segment 0 bases; nucleotides outside the gene matches: 16. The germline gives CDR1 MNHEY, CDR2 SMNVEV (reference sequence). The CDR3 consists of 18 residues. The DNA of the CDR3 is TGTGCCAGCCCCGCGGTATCCGAGACTAGCGAGAGCACAGATACGCAGTATTTT. Translated, it gives CASPAVSETSESTDTQYF.

In its sample, this clone ranks as medium-sized. This chain links TRBV11-2 with TRBJ2-7; TRBD1 might be the D (6 bases). Germline loops: CDR1 SGHAT, CDR2 FQNNGV. Trimming pared 1 base from V and 2 bases from J, leaving 15 bases between. The CDR3 sequence is 16 residues long. CDR3 amino acids: CASSLVGYRVPYEQYF. The CDR3 DNA reads as TGTGCCAGCAGCTTAGTGGGCTACAGGGTCCCCTACGAGCAGTACTTC.

This clone was observed a few times. The V call is TRBV28, the J call TRBJ2-5; D is perhaps TRBD1 (6 bases). TRBJ2-1 explains the end of the DNA better; the J call may be wrong. Germline loops: CDR1 MDHEN, CDR2 SYDVKM. This CDR3 has 15 residues. CDR3 amino acids: CASSLLAGANNEQFF. CDR3 sequence (DNA): TGTGCCAGCAGTTTATTGGCAGGGGCGAACAATGAGCAGTTCTTC.

In the case of this clone: Without the conserved terminal phenylalanine or tryptophan, this CDR3 likely stems from a read error. Because the CDR3's place on the DNA is in doubt, the DNA is left out and the CDR3 is given as listed by TCRdb. V usage is TRBV6-1 and J usage is TRBJ2-2; the table's D call of TRBD1 was not tested on the DNA. Germline V gives CDR1 MNHNS, CDR2 SASEGT. The CDR3 sequence runs 13 residues, both termini included. The CDR3 here is CASSDPPGGEMLC.

This clone appeared a few times. CDR3 residues: CASSYSMDSGANVLTF. The DNA for the CDR3 is TGTGCCAGCAGTTACTCGATGGATTCTGGGGCCAACGTCCTGACTTTC. The V call is TRBV6-5, the J call TRBJ2-6; D is unresolved. V was shortened by 0 bases and J by 1 base, with 7 bases between the two germline ends. This CDR3 has 16 residues. In germline, CDR1 is MNHEY, CDR2 SVGAGI.

The rearrangement links TRBV6-6 to TRBJ2-3; TRBD2 agrees at 15 bases. In germline, CDR1 is MNHNY, CDR2 SVGAGI (reference sequence). There are 15 residues in the CDR3. Losses at the gene ends were 2 bases for V and 6 bases for J; bases not matched to a gene: 0. The CDR3 sequence is CASSYGTSGGDTQYF. In DNA, the CDR3 is TGTGCCAGCAGTTACGGGACTAGCGGGGGGGATACGCAGTATTTT.

This rearrangement joins TRBV2 to TRBJ2-7; 7 bases line up with TRBD1. Germline V gene sequence: CDR1 SNHLY, CDR2 FYNNEI. The ends lost 6 bases at V and 7 bases at J; junction bases unmatched: 12. The CDR3 spans 14 residues. The CDR3 DNA sequence: TGTGCCAGCAGACGACAGGGCTACCTAGGTGAGCAGTACTTC. Its translation is CASRRQGYLGEQYF.

In its sample, this clone ranks as medium-sized. The chain carries TRBV7-2 and TRBJ2-7; a possible D gene is TRBD1 (5 bases). Germline V gene data show CDR1 as SGHTA and CDR2 as FQGNSA. With 5 bases removed from V and 4 bases from J, the gap between germline ends came to 9 bases. This CDR3 spans 12 amino acids. For the CDR3, the DNA is TGTGCCAGCAGCCGACCAGGGTACGAGCAGTACTTC. Amino acids: CASSRPGYEQYF. Complete variable domain (other parts from reference TRBV7-2 and TRBJ2-7): GAGVSQSPSNKVTEKGKDVELRCDPISGHTALYWYRQSLGQGLEFLIYFQGNSAPDKSGLPSDRFSAERTGGSVSTLTIQRTQQEDSAVYLCASSRPGYEQYFGPGTRLTVT.

The chain uses TRBV20-1 and TRBJ1-1; D gene ambiguous. The ends were cut back, 3 bases at V and 0 bases at J, with 11 bases in the middle. CDR1 is DFQATT and CDR2 is SNEGSKA in the germline V gene (reference sequence). The CDR3 is 14 amino acids. The CDR3, as DNA: TGCAGTGCTAGGGGAGGGTCGGTGAACACTGAAGCTTTCTTT. Its protein product is CSARGGSVNTEAFF.

This rearrangement joins TRBV11-2 to TRBJ2-5; D is unresolved. The germline V gene has CDR1 SGHAT and CDR2 FQNNGV. Trimming removed 3 bases from V and 3 bases from J, with 11 bases in between. The length of the CDR3 is 14 residues. The CDR3 region is CASSFGSTKETQYF. The CDR3 DNA reads TGTGCCAGCAGCTTCGGCTCTACTAAAGAGACCCAGTACTTC.

This clone was counted ten times or more. CDR3 sequence (DNA): TGCAGCGCTGCTCCGAGGAACACTGAAGCTTTCTTT. It yields the protein CSAAPRNTEAFF. The V gene is TRBV29-1, the J gene TRBJ1-1; D gene ambiguous. The CDR3 runs to 12 residues. From germline, CDR1 is SQVTM and CDR2 ANQGSEA. Trimming took 7 bases from V and 1 from J, leaving 10 bases between them.

This clone was counted only a few times. The chain is built from TRBV10-3 and TRBJ1-1, with D possibly TRBD1 on 6 matching bases. There are 17 residues in the CDR3. The V gene lost 0 bases and the J gene lost 2 bases, with 16 bases spanning the gap. In germline, CDR1 is ENHRY, CDR2 SYGVKD. The CDR3 DNA reads as TGTGCCATCAGTGAGTCCCCTAGGCTTGGGGGCAACACTGAAGCTTTCTTT. Its translation: CAISESPRLGGNTEAFF.

The CDR3 nucleotides are TGTGCCATCAGTGAACCTAGCGGGGGTCACAGTGAGCAGTTCTTC. Its protein is CAISEPSGGHSEQFF. The chain has TRBV10-3 and TRBJ2-1; 10 positions match TRBD2. This CDR3 spans 15 amino acids. Germline-derived CDR1 and CDR2 are ENHRY and SYGVKD. The trim removed 3 bases at V and 9 bases at J, leaving 8 bases unmatched.

This clone was counted once. This CDR3 is CASSSWTGQYEQFF. The CDR3 DNA is TGTGCCAGCAGCTCCTGGACAGGTCAATATGAGCAGTTCTTC. The chain has TRBV7-2 and TRBJ2-1; 7 nucleotides line up with TRBD1. V shed 4 bases, J shed 8 bases, and the junction held 8 bases outside the gene matches. CDR3 length equals 14 residues. The germline gives CDR1 SGHTA, CDR2 FQGNSA.

This clone was recorded a few times. The chain has TRBV12-5 and TRBJ2-2, with TRBD1 matching 8 bases. The V and J ends lost 0 bases and 3 bases, in that order; junction bases with no gene match: 6. The CDR3 contains 17 residues. CDR1 LGHNT and CDR2 FRNRAP come from the germline V gene. The CDR3 loop is CASGLVLGQEDTGELFF. The CDR3 DNA follows: TGTGCTAGTGGTTTGGTACTGGGACAGGAAGACACCGGGGAGCTGTTTTTT.